This T cell receptor beta chain was recovered during a study of T cells after posttransplantation cyclophosphamide. Profiled with immunoSEQ multiplex PCR; TCRdb holds only in-frame clones, not every one. Observed in the sample are 5,700 or so clones, none of them singletons. V was trimmed by 0 bases and J by 6 bases, leaving 14 bases between them. The CDR3 extends over 15 amino acids. CDR1 is SGHVS, CDR2 FQNEAQ, per germline. Study findings and constraints: Later post-transplant blood repertoires were often dominated by donor CD8+ memory clones. Blood and skin or GI T cell repertoires showed limited TRB overlap.

This clone was detected only a few times. What it recognizes is unknown. Busulfan-fludarabine conditioning, marrow transplant, and cyclophosphamide on days +3 and +4 were administered. This specimen was PBMCs, taken after allogeneic stem cell transplant with posttransplant cyclophosphamide. The V and J genes are TRBV7-8 and TRBJ1-1; a weak D match, TRBD1 (6 bases). The TCR sequence derives from a male patient between 60 and 69 years old who received an allogeneic stem cell transplant from a related donor, was CMV-positive, and had no GVHD. Among the T cells, some may be from the graft donor. For the CDR3, the DNA is TGTGCCAGCAGCTTAGCCCAGGGGATAGGCTCTGAAGCTTTCTTT. It is translated as CASSLAQGIGSEAFF.